The TCR beta chain under discussion was sequenced for a study of identical twins. Study-level points and caveats: Interpretation of the results relied on cross-sectional statistical analysis and not on following the same donors.

Details on this clonotype: As yet, its antigen is unknown.

TCRdb ran MiXCR on the 5' RACE reads and lists one entry per CDR3 protein. The sample records approximately 260,000 distinct CDR3 sequences, roughly 8% being singletons. This CDR3 is built from 17 residues. The germline V gene encodes CDR1 SGDLS and CDR2 YYNGEE. V dropped 0 bases and J dropped 3 bases, with 18 bases sitting between them. This sample also belongs to another study, concerning yellow fever vaccine responses in identical twins.

The V and J genes are TRBV9 and TRBJ2-5; D may be TRBD2 (6 bases). This clonotype was obtained from a woman aged 18-29 years in good health. Sequenced sample: CD8+ T cells sorted from blood. This CDR3 is CASSVAQTSSFEETQYF. DNA for the CDR3: TGTGCCAGCAGCGTAGCTCAAACTAGCAGCTTCGAAGAGACCCAGTACTTC.